This T cell receptor (beta chain) was sequenced in a study of blood T cell repertoires in COVID-19. Across the study: Collection of acute and convalescent COVID-19 samples took place in the United States, Italy and Spain. T cells, B-cell-depleted T cells, or PBMCs provided the cDNA or gDNA that served as material.

Per the germline V gene, CDR1 is SQVTM and CDR2 is ANQGSEA. The CDR3 spans 13 residues. Unmatched junction bases numbered 7, after V lost 2 bases and J lost 7 bases. Authors' analysis steps: Nucleated cell number was recorded as an estimate derived from reference gene primer amplification. The table came from immunoSEQ multiplex PCR; TCRdb's copy has only in-frame clones and leaves some out. V and J calls and clone size are copied from that table; D and trimming were computed from the DNA. The profile shows roughly 190,000 clones, around 80% of them singletons. The sequenced material came from peripheral blood. This clonotype was obtained from a young man with active or convalescent COVID-19. V usage is TRBV29-1 and J usage is TRBJ2-5, with 7 bases identical to TRBD1. The CDR3 here is CSVESQGVGTQYF. As DNA, the CDR3 is TGCAGCGTTGAAAGTCAGGGGGTCGGGACCCAGTACTTC.